This T cell receptor (beta chain) emerged from a study of T cells in Graves' hyperthyroidism and ophthalmopathy. This clonotype showed up just a few times. Researchers took RNA transcripts and amplified the TCR beta CDR3 regions from them. Primed by the HTBI set, a first-round RT-PCR was run on the TCR CDR3. MiXCR was run by TCRdb on the multiplex PCR reads, yielding one entry per CDR3 protein. The table includes roughly 300,000 distinct CDR3 sequences, approximately 13% detected once. This CDR3 has 15 amino acids. Trimming pared 7 bases from V and 0 bases from J, leaving 13 bases between. Germline CDR1 and CDR2: LNHDA and SQIVND (reference sequence).

Sequencing was performed on blood. The receptor's source is a woman between 25 and 40 years old with Graves' hyperthyroidism. J is TRBJ1-3 and V is TRBV19, with D perhaps matching TRBD1 (6 bases). CDR3 amino acids: CASMRRGDSGNTIYF. CDR3 sequence (DNA): TGTGCCAGTATGAGAAGGGGGGACTCTGGAAACACCATATATTTT.